Detailed here is one T cell receptor beta chain. The record originates from a study of response to subunit inactivated influenza vaccine. TCRdb reprocessed the RT-PCR reads with MiXCR, giving one entry per CDR3 protein. The table shows 650,000 to 850,000 distinct CDR3 sequences, with approximately 15% occurring only once. Germline CDR1 reads DFQATT; CDR2 reads SNEGSKA (reference sequence). The CDR3 contains 15 residues. Trimming at V came to 0 bases and at J to 3 bases, leaving 4 bases not matched to a gene. The chain has TRBV20-1 and TRBJ2-3; 9 nucleotides agree with TRBD2. The sequence was obtained from a man aged 50 to 60 who received an inactivated influenza vaccine. The source was PBMCs from blood, collected 14 to 15 days before vaccination. The CDR3 bases are TGCAGTGCTAGAGATGCTAGCGGGGTAACAGATACGCAGTATTTT. Residues: CSARDASGVTDTQYF.